The text below deals with one TCR beta chain. This clonotype is medium-sized (0.01 to 0.1%) as judged by frequency; no count is noted. There is no known antigen for this receptor. This sample is part of a study of diagnostic markers for celiac disease (dated by TCRdb to the early 2020s). For sequencing, an Illumina MiSeq was employed. After the reads were reprocessed by TCRdb, one entry was made per CDR3 protein sequence, with no DNA. This sample's table carries roughly 3,500 distinct CDR3 sequences. The ten largest clones add up to 8% to 10% of the sample. Material for sequencing was either unsorted cells or a sorted T cell fraction (not recorded which). The TCR sequence derives from a human donor. This table probably holds off-target reads from a library built for another chain.

The CDR3: CASSLDRGTEAFF. The chain uses TRBV2 and TRBJ1-1; the TCRdb call, TRBD1, lacks DNA for checking. Reading the germline V gene gives CDR1 SNHLY and CDR2 FYNNEI. The CDR3 runs 13 residues from the cysteine to the phenylalanine. No DNA is given.